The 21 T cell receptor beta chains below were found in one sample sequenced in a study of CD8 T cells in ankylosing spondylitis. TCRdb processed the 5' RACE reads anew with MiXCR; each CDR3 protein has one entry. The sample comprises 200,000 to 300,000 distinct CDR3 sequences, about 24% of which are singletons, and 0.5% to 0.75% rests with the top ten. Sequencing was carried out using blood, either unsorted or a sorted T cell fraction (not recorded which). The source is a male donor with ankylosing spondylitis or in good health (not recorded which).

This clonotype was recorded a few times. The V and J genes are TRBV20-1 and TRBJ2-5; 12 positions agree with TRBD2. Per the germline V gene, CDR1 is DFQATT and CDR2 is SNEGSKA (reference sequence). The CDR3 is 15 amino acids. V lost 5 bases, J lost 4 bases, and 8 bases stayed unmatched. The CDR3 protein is CSAPRLAGGPETQYF. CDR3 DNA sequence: TGCAGTGCTCCCCGGCTAGCGGGGGGGCCAGAGACCCAGTACTTC.

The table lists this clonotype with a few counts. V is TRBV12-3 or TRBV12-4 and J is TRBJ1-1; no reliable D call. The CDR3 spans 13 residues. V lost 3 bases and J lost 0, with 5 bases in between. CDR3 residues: CASSLMVNTEAFF. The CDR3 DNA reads TGTGCCAGCAGTTTGATGGTGAACACTGAAGCTTTCTTT.

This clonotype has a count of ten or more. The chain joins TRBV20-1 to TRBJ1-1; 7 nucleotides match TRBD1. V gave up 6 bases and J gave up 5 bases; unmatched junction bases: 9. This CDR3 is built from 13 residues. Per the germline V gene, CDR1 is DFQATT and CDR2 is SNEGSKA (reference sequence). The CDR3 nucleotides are TGCAGTGCCAGGAACAGGGGAAGGACTGAAGCTTTCTTT. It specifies CSARNRGRTEAFF.

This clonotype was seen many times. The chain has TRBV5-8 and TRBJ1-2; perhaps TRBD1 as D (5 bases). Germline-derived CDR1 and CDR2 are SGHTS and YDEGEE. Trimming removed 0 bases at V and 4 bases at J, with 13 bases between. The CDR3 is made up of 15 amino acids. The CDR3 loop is CASSLGTGTVYGYTF. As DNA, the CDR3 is TGTGCCAGCAGCTTGGGAACCGGGACCGTCTATGGCTACACCTTC.

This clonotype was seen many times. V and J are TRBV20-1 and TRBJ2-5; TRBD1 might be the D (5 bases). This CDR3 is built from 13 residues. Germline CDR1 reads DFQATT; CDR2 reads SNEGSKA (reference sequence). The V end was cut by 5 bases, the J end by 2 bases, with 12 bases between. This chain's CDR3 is CSAHDSQQETQYF. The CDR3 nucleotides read TGCAGTGCTCATGACAGCCAGCAAGAGACCCAGTACTTC.

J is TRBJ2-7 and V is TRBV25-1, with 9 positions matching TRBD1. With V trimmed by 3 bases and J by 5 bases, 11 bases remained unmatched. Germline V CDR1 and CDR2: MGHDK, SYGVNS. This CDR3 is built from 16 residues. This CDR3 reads CASSEVGTGNINEQYF. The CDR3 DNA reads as TGTGCCAGCAGTGAGGTCGGGACAGGGAATATCAACGAGCAGTACTTC.

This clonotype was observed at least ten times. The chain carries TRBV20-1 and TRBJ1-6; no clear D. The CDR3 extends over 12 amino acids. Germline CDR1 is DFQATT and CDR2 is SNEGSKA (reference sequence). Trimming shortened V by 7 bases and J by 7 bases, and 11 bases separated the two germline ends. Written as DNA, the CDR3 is TGCAGTGACGGACGGTCAAATTCACCCCTCCACTTT. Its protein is CSDGRSNSPLHF.

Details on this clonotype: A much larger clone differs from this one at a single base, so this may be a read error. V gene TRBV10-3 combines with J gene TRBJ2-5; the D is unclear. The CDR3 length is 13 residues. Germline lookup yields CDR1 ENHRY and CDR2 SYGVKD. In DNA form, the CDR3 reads TGTGCCATCAGTGACGGCAGCCAAGACACCCAGTACTTC. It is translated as CAISDGSQDTQYF.

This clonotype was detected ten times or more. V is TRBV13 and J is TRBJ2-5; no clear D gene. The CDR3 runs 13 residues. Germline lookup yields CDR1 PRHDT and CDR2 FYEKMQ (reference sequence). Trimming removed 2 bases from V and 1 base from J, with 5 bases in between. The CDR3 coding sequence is TGTGCCAGCAGCTTAAGGGCCCAAGAGACCCAGTACTTC. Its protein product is CASSLRAQETQYF.

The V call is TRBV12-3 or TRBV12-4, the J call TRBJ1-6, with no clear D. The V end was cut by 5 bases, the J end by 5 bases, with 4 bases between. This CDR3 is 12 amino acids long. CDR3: CASSTNNSPLHF. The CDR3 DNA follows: TGTGCCAGCAGTACAAATAATTCACCCCTCCACTTT.

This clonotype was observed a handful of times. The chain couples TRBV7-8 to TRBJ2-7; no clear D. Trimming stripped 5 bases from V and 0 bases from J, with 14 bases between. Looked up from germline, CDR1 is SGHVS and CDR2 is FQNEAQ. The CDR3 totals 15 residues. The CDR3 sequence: CASSTDNIGSYEQYF. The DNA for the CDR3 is TGTGCCAGCAGCACGGATAATATTGGCTCCTACGAGCAGTACTTC. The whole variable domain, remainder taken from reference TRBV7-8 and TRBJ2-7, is GAGVSQSPRYKVAKRGQDVALRCDPISGHVSLFWYQQALGQGPEFLTYFQNEAQLDKSGLPSDRFFAERPEGSVSTLKIQRTQQEDSAVYLCASSTDNIGSYEQYFGPGTRLTVT.

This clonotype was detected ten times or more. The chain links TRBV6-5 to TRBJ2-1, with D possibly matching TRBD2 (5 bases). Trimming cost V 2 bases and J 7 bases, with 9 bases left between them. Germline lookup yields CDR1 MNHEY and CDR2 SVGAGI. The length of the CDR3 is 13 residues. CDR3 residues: CASSYGLTNEQFF. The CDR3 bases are TGTGCCAGCAGTTACGGACTCACTAATGAGCAGTTCTTC.

The CDR3 sequence is CASSSAPPGTGKSIQYF. The CDR3 coding sequence is TGCGCCAGCAGCTCCGCCCCACCCGGGACAGGGAAAAGTATTCAGTACTTC. The gene calls are TRBV5-1 and TRBJ2-4, with 9 bases aligning to TRBD1. The germline V gene has CDR1 SGHRS and CDR2 YFSETQ. V was clipped by 3 bases and J by 10 bases; unmatched bases: 17. The CDR3 has 17 residues.

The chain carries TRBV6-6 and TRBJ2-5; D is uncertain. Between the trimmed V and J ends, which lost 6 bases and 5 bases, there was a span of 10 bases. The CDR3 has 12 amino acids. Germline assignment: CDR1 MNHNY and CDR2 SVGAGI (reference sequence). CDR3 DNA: TGTGCCAGCAGCTCCCGCCTGGAGACCCAGTACTTC. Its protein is CASSSRLETQYF.

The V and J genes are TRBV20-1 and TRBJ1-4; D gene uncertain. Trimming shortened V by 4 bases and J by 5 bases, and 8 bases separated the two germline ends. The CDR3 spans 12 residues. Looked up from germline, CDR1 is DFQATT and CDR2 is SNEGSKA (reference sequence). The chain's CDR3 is CSAIGKNEKLFF. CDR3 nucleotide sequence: TGCAGTGCTATCGGCAAGAATGAAAAACTGTTTTTT.

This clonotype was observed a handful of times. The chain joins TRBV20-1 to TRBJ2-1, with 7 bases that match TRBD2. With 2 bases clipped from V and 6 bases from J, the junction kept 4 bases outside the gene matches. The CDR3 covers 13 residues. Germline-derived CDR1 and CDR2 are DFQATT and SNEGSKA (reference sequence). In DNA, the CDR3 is TGCAGTGCTAGAATCGGGACTACCAATGAGCAGTTCTTC. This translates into CSARIGTTNEQFF.

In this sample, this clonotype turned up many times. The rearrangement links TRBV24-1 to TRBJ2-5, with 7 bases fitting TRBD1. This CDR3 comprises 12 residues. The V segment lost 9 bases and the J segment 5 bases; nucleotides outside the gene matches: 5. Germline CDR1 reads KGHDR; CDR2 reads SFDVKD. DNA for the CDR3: TGTGCCACCCGAGGGGGCGCGGAGACCCAGTACTTC. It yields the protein CATRGGAETQYF.

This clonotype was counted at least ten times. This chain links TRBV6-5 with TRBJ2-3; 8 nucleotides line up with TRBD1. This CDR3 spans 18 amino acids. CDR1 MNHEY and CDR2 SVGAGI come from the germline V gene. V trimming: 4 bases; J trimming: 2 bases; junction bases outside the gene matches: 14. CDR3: CASSSPRDRRTFTDTQYF. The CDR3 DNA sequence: TGTGCCAGCAGTTCACCCCGGGACAGGCGAACCTTCACAGATACGCAGTATTTT.

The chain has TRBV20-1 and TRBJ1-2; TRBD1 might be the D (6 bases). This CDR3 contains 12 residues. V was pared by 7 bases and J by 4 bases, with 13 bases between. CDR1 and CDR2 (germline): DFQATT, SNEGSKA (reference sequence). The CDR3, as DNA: TGCAGTGTTAGCCCCAGGGGCTATGGCTACACCTTC. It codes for CSVSPRGYGYTF.

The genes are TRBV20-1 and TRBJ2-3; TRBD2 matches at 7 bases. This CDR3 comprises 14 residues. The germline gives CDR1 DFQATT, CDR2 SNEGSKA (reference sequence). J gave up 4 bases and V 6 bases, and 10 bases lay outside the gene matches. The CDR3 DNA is TGCAGTGCCAGCCTTGGGGGGGTTTCAGATACGCAGTATTTT. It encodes CSASLGGVSDTQYF.

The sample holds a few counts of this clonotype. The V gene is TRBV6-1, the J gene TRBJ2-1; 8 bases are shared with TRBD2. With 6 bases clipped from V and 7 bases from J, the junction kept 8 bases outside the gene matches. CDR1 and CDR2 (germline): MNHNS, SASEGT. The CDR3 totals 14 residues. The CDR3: CASREPVAGNEQFF. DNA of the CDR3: TGTGCCAGCAGGGAGCCCGTAGCGGGGAATGAGCAGTTCTTC.